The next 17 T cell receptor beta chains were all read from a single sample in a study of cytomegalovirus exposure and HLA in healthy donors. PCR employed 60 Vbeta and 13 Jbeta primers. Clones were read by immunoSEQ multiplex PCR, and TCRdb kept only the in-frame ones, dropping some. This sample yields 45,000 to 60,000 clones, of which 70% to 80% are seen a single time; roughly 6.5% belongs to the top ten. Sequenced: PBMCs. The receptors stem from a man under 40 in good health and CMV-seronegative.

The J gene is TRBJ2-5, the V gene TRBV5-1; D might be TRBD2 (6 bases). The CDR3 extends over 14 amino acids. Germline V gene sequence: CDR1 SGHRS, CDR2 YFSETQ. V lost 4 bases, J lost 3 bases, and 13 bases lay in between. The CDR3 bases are TGCGCCAGCAGCCCTCTAGCGACCAAAGAGACCCAGTACTTC. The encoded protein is CASSPLATKETQYF.

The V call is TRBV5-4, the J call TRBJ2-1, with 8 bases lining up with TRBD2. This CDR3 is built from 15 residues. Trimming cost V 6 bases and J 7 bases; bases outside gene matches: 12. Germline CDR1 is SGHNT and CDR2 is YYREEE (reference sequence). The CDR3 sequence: CASINVGASGNEQFF. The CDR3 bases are TGTGCCAGCATAAACGTGGGGGCTAGCGGGAATGAGCAGTTCTTC. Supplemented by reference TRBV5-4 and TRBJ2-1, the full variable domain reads ETGVTQSPTHLIKTRGQQVTLRCSSQSGHNTVSWYQQALGQGPQFIFQYYREEENGRGNFPPRFSGLQFPNYSSELNVNALELDDSALYLCASINVGASGNEQFFGPGTRLTVL.

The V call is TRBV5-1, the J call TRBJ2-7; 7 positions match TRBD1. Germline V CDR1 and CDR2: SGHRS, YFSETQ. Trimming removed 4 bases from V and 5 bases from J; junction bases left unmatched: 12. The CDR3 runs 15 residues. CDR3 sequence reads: CASSTRQGRENEQYF. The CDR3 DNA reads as TGCGCCAGCAGCACCCGACAGGGTAGGGAAAACGAGCAGTACTTC. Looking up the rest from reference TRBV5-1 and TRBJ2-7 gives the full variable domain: KAGVTQTPRYLIKTRGQQVTLSCSPISGHRSVSWYQQTPGQGLQFLFEYFSETQRNKGNFPGRFSGRQFSNSRSEMNVSTLELGDSALYLCASSTRQGRENEQYFGPGTRLTVT.

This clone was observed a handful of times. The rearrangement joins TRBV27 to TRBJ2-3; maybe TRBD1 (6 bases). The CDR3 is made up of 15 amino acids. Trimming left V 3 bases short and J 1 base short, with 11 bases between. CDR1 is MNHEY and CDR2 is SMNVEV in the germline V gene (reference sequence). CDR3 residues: CASSFRTARTDTQYF. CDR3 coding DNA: TGTGCCAGCAGTTTTCGGACAGCCCGCACAGATACGCAGTATTTT.

This chain's CDR3 is CASSFKLAGGPYEQYF. The CDR3 DNA is TGTGCCAGCAGTTTCAAGCTAGCGGGAGGGCCCTACGAGCAGTACTTC. This chain joins TRBV27 and TRBJ2-7, with 12 bases that match TRBD2. The CDR3 has 16 amino acids. Trimming took 3 bases from V and 2 from J; bases not matched to a gene: 5. Germline CDR1 reads MNHEY; CDR2 reads SMNVEV (reference sequence).

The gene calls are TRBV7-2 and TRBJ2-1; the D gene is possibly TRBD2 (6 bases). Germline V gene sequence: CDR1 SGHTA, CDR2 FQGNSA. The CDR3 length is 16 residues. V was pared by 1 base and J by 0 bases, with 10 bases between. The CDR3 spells CASSLVAGSSYNEQFF. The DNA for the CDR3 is TGTGCCAGCAGCTTAGTGGCGGGGAGCTCCTACAATGAGCAGTTCTTC. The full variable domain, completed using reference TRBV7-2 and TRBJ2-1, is GAGVSQSPSNKVTEKGKDVELRCDPISGHTALYWYRQSLGQGLEFLIYFQGNSAPDKSGLPSDRFSAERTGGSVSTLTIQRTQQEDSAVYLCASSLVAGSSYNEQFFGPGTRLTVL.

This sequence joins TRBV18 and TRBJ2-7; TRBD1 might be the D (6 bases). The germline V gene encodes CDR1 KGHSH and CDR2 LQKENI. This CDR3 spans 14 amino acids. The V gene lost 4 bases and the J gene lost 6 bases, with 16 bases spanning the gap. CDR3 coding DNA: TGTGCCAGCTCACGAGAGTCCCGGACAGTCGAGCAGTACTTC. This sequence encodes CASSRESRTVEQYF.

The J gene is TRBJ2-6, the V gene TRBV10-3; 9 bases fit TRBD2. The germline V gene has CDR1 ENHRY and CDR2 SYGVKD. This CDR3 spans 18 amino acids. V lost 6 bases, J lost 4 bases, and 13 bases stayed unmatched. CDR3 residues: CAIRPTSGTSVGANVLTF. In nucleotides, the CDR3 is TGTGCCATCAGACCGACTAGCGGAACCTCTGTGGGGGCCAACGTCCTGACTTTC.

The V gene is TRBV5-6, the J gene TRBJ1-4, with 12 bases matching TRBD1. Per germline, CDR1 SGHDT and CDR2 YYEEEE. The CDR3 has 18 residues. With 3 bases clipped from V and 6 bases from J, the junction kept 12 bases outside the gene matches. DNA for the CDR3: TGTGCCAGCAGCTCCTCCGGGACAGGGGGCCTGACGGATGAAAAACTGTTTTTT. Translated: CASSSSGTGGLTDEKLFF.

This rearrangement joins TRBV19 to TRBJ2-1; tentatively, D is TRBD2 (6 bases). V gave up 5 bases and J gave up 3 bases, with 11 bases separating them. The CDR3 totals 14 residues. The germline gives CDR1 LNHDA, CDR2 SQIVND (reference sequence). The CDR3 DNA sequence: TGTGCCAGTAGTCCGGGACTCCTCTACAATGAGCAGTTCTTC. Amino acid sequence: CASSPGLLYNEQFF.

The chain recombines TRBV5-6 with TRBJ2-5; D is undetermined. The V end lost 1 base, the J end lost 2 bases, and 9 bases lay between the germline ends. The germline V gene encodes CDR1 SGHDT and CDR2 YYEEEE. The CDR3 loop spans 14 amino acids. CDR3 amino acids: CASSLLQLQETQYF. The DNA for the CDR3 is TGTGCCAGCAGCTTGTTACAGCTACAAGAGACCCAGTACTTC.

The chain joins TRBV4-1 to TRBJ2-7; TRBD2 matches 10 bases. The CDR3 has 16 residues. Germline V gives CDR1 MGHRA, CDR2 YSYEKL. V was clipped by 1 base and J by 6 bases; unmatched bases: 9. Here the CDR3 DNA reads TGCGCCAGCAGCCAAGCTTCTAGCGGGAGTCTCCGCGAGCAGTACTTC. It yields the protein CASSQASSGSLREQYF.

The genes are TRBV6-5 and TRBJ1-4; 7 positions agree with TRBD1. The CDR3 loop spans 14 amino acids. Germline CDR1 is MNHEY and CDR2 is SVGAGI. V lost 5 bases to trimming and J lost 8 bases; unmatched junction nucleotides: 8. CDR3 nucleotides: TGTGCCAGCAGTCGAACCTCGACAGGGGAAAAACTGTTTTTT. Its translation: CASSRTSTGEKLFF.

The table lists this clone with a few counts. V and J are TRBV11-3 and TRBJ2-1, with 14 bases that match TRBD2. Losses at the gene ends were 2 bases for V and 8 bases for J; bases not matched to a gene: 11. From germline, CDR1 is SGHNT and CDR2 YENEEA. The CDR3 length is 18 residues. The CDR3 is CASSLRLAGGPFSDEQFF. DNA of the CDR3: TGTGCCAGCAGCTTAAGACTAGCGGGAGGGCCTTTTTCCGATGAGCAGTTCTTC.

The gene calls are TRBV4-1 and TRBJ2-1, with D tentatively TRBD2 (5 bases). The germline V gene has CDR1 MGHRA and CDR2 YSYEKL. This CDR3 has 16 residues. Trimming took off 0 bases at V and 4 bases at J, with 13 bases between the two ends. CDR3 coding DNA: TGCGCCAGCAGCCAAGATGCTAGCAGACGGTACAATGAGCAGTTCTTC. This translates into CASSQDASRRYNEQFF.

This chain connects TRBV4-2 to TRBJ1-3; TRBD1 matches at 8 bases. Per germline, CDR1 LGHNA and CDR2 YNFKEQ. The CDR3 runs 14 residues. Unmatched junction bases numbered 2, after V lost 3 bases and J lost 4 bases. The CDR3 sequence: CASSQDRAGNTIYF. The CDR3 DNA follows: TGTGCCAGCAGCCAGGACAGGGCCGGAAACACCATATATTTT.

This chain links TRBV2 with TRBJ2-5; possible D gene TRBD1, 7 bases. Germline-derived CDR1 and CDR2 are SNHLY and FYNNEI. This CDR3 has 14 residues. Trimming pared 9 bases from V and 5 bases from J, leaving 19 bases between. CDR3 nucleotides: TGTGCCAGGGGAAGGGGGCGCGCGGGGGAGACCCAGTACTTC. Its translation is CARGRGRAGETQYF.